A single sample gave rise to the 10 T cell receptor beta chains below, sequenced in a study of PD-1 blockade in mismatch repair-deficient tumors. Produced via immunoSEQ multiplex PCR; TCRdb's table is partial and in-frame only. The table shows roughly 110,000 clones, with approximately 80% occurring only once. Sequenced material: peripheral blood, taken about 13 months after starting pembrolizumab. All receptors derive from an adult with mismatch repair-deficient cancer.

V and J are TRBV18 and TRBJ2-3, with D maybe TRBD1 (5 bases). The CDR3 has 16 residues. Trimming cost V 4 bases and J 4 bases, with 18 bases left between them. The germline CDR1 and CDR2 sequences are KGHSH and LQKENI. The CDR3 sequence is CASSLNLGQSADTQYF. In DNA form, the CDR3 reads TGTGCCAGCTCACTAAATTTAGGACAAAGCGCAGATACGCAGTATTTT.

This sequence joins TRBV11-3 and TRBJ1-1; no definite D call. Germline CDR1 and CDR2: SGHNT and YENEEA. The CDR3 totals 14 residues. Trimming stripped 0 bases from V and 1 base from J, with 6 bases between. DNA of the CDR3: TGTGCCAGCAGCTTAGATGTAGGGAACACTGAAGCTTTCTTT. This sequence encodes CASSLDVGNTEAFF. Variable domain in full (rest from reference TRBV11-3 and TRBJ1-1): EAGVVQSPRYKIIEKKQPVAFWCNPISGHNTLYWYLQNLGQGPELLIRYENEEAVDDSQLPKDRFSAERLKGVDSTLKIQPAELGDSAVYLCASSLDVGNTEAFFGQGTRLTVV.

This chain connects TRBV6-1 to TRBJ1-2, with D tentatively TRBD1 (6 bases). CDR1 and CDR2 from the germline V gene are MNHNS and SASEGT. The germline V and J ends were trimmed by 4 bases and 8 bases, with 11 bases remaining between them. The CDR3 is 12 amino acids. CDR3 region: CASSATGFGYTF. For the CDR3, the DNA is TGTGCCAGCAGTGCCACAGGGTTCGGCTACACCTTC.

The gene calls are TRBV6-5 and TRBJ2-1; D is undetermined. The ends were cut back, 6 bases at V and 4 bases at J, with 10 bases in the middle. The CDR3 loop spans 13 amino acids. The V gene's germline CDR1 is MNHEY and CDR2 SVGAGI. CDR3: CASRPGPYNEQFF. CDR3 nucleotide sequence: TGTGCCAGCAGGCCCGGACCTTACAATGAGCAGTTCTTC.

This rearrangement joins TRBV30 to TRBJ2-2; D perhaps matches TRBD1 (5 bases). This CDR3 has 17 residues. Between the trimmed V and J ends, which lost 0 bases and 0 bases, there was a span of 14 bases. Germline CDR1 is GTSNPN and CDR2 is SVGIG (reference sequence). CDR3 sequence reads: CAWSVPRTRPNTGELFF. Here the CDR3 DNA reads TGTGCCTGGAGTGTACCCCGGACACGTCCGAACACCGGGGAGCTGTTTTTT.

This clone was detected only once. CDR3 sequence: CASSQTRGTEAFF. CDR3 DNA: TGTGCCAGCAGCCAAACCAGGGGCACTGAAGCTTTCTTT. The chain joins TRBV14 to TRBJ1-1; the D gene is possibly TRBD1 (6 bases). Germline-derived CDR1 and CDR2 are SGHDN and FVKESK. V lost 2 bases to trimming and J lost 4 bases, with 8 bases between them. There are 13 residues in the CDR3.

V is TRBV15 and J is TRBJ2-7; D possibly corresponds to TRBD1 (5 bases). CDR3 length: 15 amino acids. The germline V gene encodes CDR1 LNHNV and CDR2 YYDKDF (reference sequence). The germline V and J ends were trimmed by 0 bases and 0 bases, with 9 bases remaining between them. CDR3 in DNA: TGTGCCACCAGCAGAGATCAAGGGGACTCCTACGAGCAGTACTTC. It specifies CATSRDQGDSYEQYF.

The chain combines TRBV11-3 with TRBJ2-2; 8 bases line up with TRBD1. J gave up 4 bases and V 4 bases, and 2 bases lay outside the gene matches. CDR3 size: 14 residues. Germline values: CDR1 SGHNT, CDR2 YENEEA. The DNA of the CDR3 is TGTGCCAGCAGCTGGACAGGGTCCACCGGGGAGCTGTTTTTT. Protein: CASSWTGSTGELFF.

This chain connects TRBV27 to TRBJ2-7; TRBD2 matches 9 bases. This CDR3 comprises 15 residues. Germline loops: CDR1 MNHEY, CDR2 SMNVEV (reference sequence). The V gene end was trimmed by 6 bases and the J gene end by 2 bases; junction bases not matched to a gene: 8. The CDR3 DNA sequence: TGTGCCAGCAGACGACTAGCGGACCTGACCTACGAGCAGTACTTC. Translation: CASRRLADLTYEQYF.

V usage is TRBV7-2 and J usage is TRBJ2-2, with 12 nucleotides matching TRBD2. CDR3 length: 16 residues. After removal of 2 bases from V and 8 bases from J, the junction contained 6 bases not matched to a gene. Germline CDR1 SGHTA, CDR2 FQGNSA. This chain's CDR3 is CASSLTVTSGRGELFF. CDR3 nucleotide sequence: TGTGCCAGCAGCTTAACCGTGACTAGCGGGAGAGGGGAGCTGTTTTTT.